This T cell receptor (beta chain) derives from a study of metastatic and nonmetastatic thyroid tumors. Study at large: Repertoires were compared across blood and tumor or nodule tissue from malignant and benign thyroid patients. Findings of the study overall: TCR beta diversity was reportedly significantly higher in malignant thyroid tumors than benign nodules, in blood and tumor.

No treatment had been given to any patient before thyroid surgery. As originally analysed: The distant-metastasis classifier for papillary thyroid cancer was built from CDR3 differences across clinicopathological groups. TCRdb reanalyzed the PCR reads via MiXCR. The authors' filters were not applied to this entry. The top ten hold around 9.9% of the sample, which has under 45,000 clones, roughly a sixth seen once. This clone was counted ten times or more. The antigen remains undetermined. Germline CDR1 is LGHNA and CDR2 is YSLEER. This CDR3 spans 17 amino acids. Trimming at V came to 0 bases and at J to 4 bases, leaving 11 bases not matched to a gene.

The sequenced material came from tumor tissue. The clonotype originates from a female donor with papillary thyroid cancer or a benign thyroid nodule (not recorded which). Some clones in this sample may be carry-over from other donors' samples. The V gene is TRBV4-3, the J gene TRBJ1-2; 7 bases map to TRBD1. CDR3 DNA: TGCGCCAGCAGCCAAGACCGGGTAGGGGGCGGCGGCTATGGCTACACCTTC. This codes for CASSQDRVGGGGYGYTF.